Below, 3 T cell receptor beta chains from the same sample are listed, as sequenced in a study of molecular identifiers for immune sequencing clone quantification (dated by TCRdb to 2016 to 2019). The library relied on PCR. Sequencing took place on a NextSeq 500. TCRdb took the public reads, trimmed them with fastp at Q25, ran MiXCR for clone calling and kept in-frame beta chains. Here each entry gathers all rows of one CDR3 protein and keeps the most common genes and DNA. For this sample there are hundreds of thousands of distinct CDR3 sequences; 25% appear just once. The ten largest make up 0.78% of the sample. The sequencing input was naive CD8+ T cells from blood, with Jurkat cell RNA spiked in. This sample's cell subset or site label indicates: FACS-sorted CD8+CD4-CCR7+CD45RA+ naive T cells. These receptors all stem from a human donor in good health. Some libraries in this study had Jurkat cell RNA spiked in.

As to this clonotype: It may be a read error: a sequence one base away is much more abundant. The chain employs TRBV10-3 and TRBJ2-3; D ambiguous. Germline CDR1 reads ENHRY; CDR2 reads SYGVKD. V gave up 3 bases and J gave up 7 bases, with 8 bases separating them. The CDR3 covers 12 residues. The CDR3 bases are TGTGCCATCAGTGATAGGGAAAATACGCAGTATTTT. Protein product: CAISDRENTQYF.

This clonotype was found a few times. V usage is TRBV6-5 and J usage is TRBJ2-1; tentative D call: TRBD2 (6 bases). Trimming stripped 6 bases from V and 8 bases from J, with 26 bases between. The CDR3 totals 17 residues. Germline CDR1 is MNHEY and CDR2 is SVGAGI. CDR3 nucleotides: TGTGCCAGCAGACCATCACCGGGACGGGGACTTTTGGATGAGCAGTTCTTC. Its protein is CASRPSPGRGLLDEQFF.

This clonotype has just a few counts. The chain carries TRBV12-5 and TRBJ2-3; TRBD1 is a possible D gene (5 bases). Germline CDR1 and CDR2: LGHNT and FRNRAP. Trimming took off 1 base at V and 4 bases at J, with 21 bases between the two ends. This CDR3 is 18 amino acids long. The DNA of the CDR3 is TGTGCTAGTGGTTTGGCCGCGACAGTCAATAGCCCACCAGATACGCAGTATTTT. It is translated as CASGLAATVNSPPDTQYF.